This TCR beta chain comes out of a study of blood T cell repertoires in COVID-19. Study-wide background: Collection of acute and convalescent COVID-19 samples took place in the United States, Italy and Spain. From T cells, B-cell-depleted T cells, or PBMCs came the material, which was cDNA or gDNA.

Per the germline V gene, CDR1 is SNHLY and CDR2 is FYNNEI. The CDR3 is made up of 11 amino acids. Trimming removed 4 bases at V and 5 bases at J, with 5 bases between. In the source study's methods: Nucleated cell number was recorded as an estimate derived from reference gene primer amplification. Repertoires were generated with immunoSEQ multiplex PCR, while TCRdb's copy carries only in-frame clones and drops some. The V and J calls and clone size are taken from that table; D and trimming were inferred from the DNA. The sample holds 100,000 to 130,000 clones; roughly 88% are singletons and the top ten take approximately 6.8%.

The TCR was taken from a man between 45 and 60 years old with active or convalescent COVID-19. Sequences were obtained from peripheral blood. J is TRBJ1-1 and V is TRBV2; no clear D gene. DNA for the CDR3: TGTGCCAGCAGTGGGAGTACTGAAGCTTTCTTT. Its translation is CASSGSTEAFF.